Below are 32 T cell receptor beta chains sequenced from a single sample in a study of response to subunit inactivated influenza vaccine. MiXCR was run by TCRdb on the RT-PCR reads, yielding one entry per CDR3 protein. The sample records about 800,000 distinct CDR3 sequences, roughly 20% being singletons. The specimen was PBMCs from blood, collected roughly 5 days after vaccination. These receptors originate from a man aged 50-59 years who received an inactivated influenza vaccine.

This rearrangement joins TRBV4-3 to TRBJ1-6; D gene uncertain. Looked up from germline, CDR1 is LGHNA and CDR2 is YSLEER. V dropped 4 bases and J dropped 1 base, with 14 bases sitting between them. The CDR3 is 17 residues long. The chain's CDR3 is CASSPTLDGSYNSPLHF. In nucleotides, the CDR3 is TGCGCCAGCAGCCCCACGTTGGATGGATCCTATAATTCACCCCTCCACTTT.

The sample holds a few counts of this clonotype. V is TRBV20-1 and J is TRBJ2-7, with TRBD2 as a possible D gene (5 bases). The ends were cut back, 5 bases at V and 7 bases at J, with 12 bases in the middle. The germline gives CDR1 DFQATT, CDR2 SNEGSKA (reference sequence). The CDR3 has 11 amino acids. Here the CDR3 DNA reads TGCAGTGCTTTAGGAGGCGAGGAGCAGTACTTC. Translation gives CSALGGEEQYF.

This clonotype was seen only a few times. This chain's CDR3 is CAISVSVNEQFF. CDR3 coding DNA: TGTGCCATCAGTGTAAGCGTAAATGAGCAGTTCTTC. The chain has TRBV10-3 and TRBJ2-1, with D unclear. V lost 4 bases to trimming and J lost 7 bases, with 8 bases between them. Germline CDR1 ENHRY, CDR2 SYGVKD. The CDR3 sequence is 12 residues long.

This clonotype was seen only once. V is TRBV6-1 and J is TRBJ2-7; 10 bases map to TRBD1. The CDR3 runs 16 residues. V dropped 6 bases and J dropped 4; count of bases not matched to a gene: 12. CDR1 MNHNS and CDR2 SASEGT come from the germline V gene. The CDR3 nucleotides read TGTGCCAGCAGCCCGGGGGGATGGGACAGGGGTTACGAGCAGTACTTC. Its translation is CASSPGGWDRGYEQYF.

The chain recombines TRBV7-9 with TRBJ1-1; D gene uncertain. Per the germline V gene, CDR1 is SEHNR and CDR2 is FQNEAQ (reference sequence). The CDR3 is made up of 13 amino acids. Trimming left V 5 bases short and J 1 base short, with 8 bases between. For the CDR3, the DNA is TGTGCCAGCAGCACCCCGAGGAACACTGAAGCTTTCTTT. It encodes CASSTPRNTEAFF.

The gene calls are TRBV7-3 and TRBJ2-2, with D uncertain. The germline V gene has CDR1 SGHTA and CDR2 FQGTGA. V lost 3 bases to trimming and J lost 2 bases, with 13 bases between them. The CDR3 is 16 residues long. The CDR3 loop is CASSLDHGGNTGELFF. The CDR3, as DNA: TGTGCCAGCAGCTTGGATCACGGCGGCAACACCGGGGAGCTGTTTTTT.

V is TRBV20-1 and J is TRBJ2-2; D possibly corresponds to TRBD2 (6 bases). This CDR3 is built from 16 residues. Germline CDR1 and CDR2: DFQATT and SNEGSKA (reference sequence). Trimming took 6 bases from V and 6 from J, leaving 23 bases between them. This CDR3 is CSAPHIGRTGAGELFF. In nucleotides, the CDR3 is TGCAGTGCCCCCCACATTGGACGTACGGGGGCCGGGGAGCTGTTTTTT.

The chain carries TRBV6-2 or TRBV6-3 and TRBJ2-4, with TRBD2 matching over 9 bases. The CDR3 loop spans 15 amino acids. CDR1 MNHEY and CDR2 SVGEGT come from the germline V gene. V dropped 10 bases and J dropped 5; count of bases not matched to a gene: 12. The CDR3, as DNA: TGTGCCATCTCCCAAGCGGGAGGCGGAGAAAACATTCAGTACTTC. Its protein product is CAISQAGGGENIQYF.

This clonotype was seen many times. V and J are TRBV20-1 and TRBJ2-2; D gene unclear. This CDR3 is 16 amino acids long. From germline, CDR1 is DFQATT and CDR2 SNEGSKA (reference sequence). The V and J ends lost 5 bases and 6 bases respectively, with 22 bases between them. CDR3 coding DNA: TGCAGTGCTCACCACCCGGGCTACTCTAAGGCCGGGGAGCTGTTTTTT. It translates to CSAHHPGYSKAGELFF.

This clonotype turned up a few times. CDR3 coding DNA: TGCGCCAGCAGGTCCCCAGGGGGTGGTCCCCGCCGAAACAATGAGCAGTTCTTC. It codes for CASRSPGGGPRRNNEQFF. The chain uses TRBV4-1 and TRBJ2-1, with 7 bases matching TRBD1. This CDR3 is built from 18 residues. V lost 6 bases to trimming and J lost 5 bases; unmatched junction nucleotides: 19. Germline CDR1 and CDR2: MGHRA and YSYEKL.

The chain employs TRBV10-3 and TRBJ1-2; the D gene is possibly TRBD1 (5 bases). V dropped 0 bases and J dropped 4 bases, with 12 bases sitting between them. The CDR3 extends over 15 amino acids. Germline V gives CDR1 ENHRY, CDR2 SYGVKD. The CDR3 spells CAISESGGLGYGYTF. The CDR3 DNA reads as TGTGCCATCAGTGAGTCCGGGGGACTTGGCTATGGCTACACCTTC.

This chain links TRBV6-2 or TRBV6-3 with TRBJ2-3; TRBD2 matches at 15 bases. The CDR3 length is 16 residues. V was pared by 6 bases and J by 5 bases, with 6 bases of the junction left unmatched. The germline CDR1 and CDR2 sequences are MNHEY and SVGEGT. The CDR3 region is CASSTGLAGGKDTQYF. The CDR3 coding sequence is TGTGCCAGCAGCACCGGACTAGCGGGGGGGAAAGATACGCAGTATTTT.

This clonotype was found a few times. The chain joins TRBV29-1 to TRBJ1-1; tentatively, D is TRBD1 (5 bases). CDR1 is SQVTM, CDR2 ANQGSEA, per germline. V lost 7 bases to trimming and J lost 6 bases, with 15 bases between them. This CDR3 comprises 12 residues. The CDR3 DNA reads TGCAGCGCCTCCCTGGCGGGGCCTGAAGCTTTCTTT. Translation: CSASLAGPEAFF. The variable domain in full, completed from reference TRBV29-1 and TRBJ1-1, reads SAVISQKPSRDICQRGTSLTIQCQVDSQVTMMFWYRQQPGQSLTLIATANQGSEATYESGFVIDKFPISRPNLTFSTLTVSNMSPEDSSIYLCSASLAGPEAFFGQGTRLTVV.

V and J are TRBV5-1 and TRBJ2-3; no firm D call. The CDR3 contains 16 residues. Germline CDR1 and CDR2: SGHRS and YFSETQ. Deletions cut 4 bases from V and 0 bases from J, with 15 bases between. The CDR3 DNA reads as TGCGCCAGCAGCCCCCTGACCTCCTTTAGCACAGATACGCAGTATTTT. Translation: CASSPLTSFSTDTQYF.

The chain carries TRBV29-1 and TRBJ2-3; 7 bases fit TRBD1. The CDR3 is made up of 13 amino acids. Losses at the gene ends were 4 bases for V and 2 bases for J; bases not matched to a gene: 3. The germline CDR1 and CDR2 sequences are SQVTM and ANQGSEA. CDR3 loop: CSVGGQTTDTQYF. CDR3 DNA sequence: TGCAGCGTTGGGGGACAGACCACAGATACGCAGTATTTT.

The chain combines TRBV4-2 with TRBJ2-3, with D possibly TRBD2 on 6 matching bases. Germline V gene lookup returns CDR1 LGHNA and CDR2 YNFKEQ. CDR3 size: 17 residues. V was clipped by 5 bases and J by 6 bases, with 24 bases between them. This chain's CDR3 is CASSKAGLAQPGDTQYF. For the CDR3, the DNA is TGTGCCAGCAGCAAAGCGGGTCTAGCTCAGCCCGGGGATACGCAGTATTTT.

This clonotype was seen a handful of times. V and J are TRBV12-3 or TRBV12-4 and TRBJ2-1, with D possibly matching TRBD1 (6 bases). V was shortened by 7 bases and J by 8 bases, with 18 bases between the two germline ends. This CDR3 has 14 amino acids. As DNA, the CDR3 is TGTGCCAGCATCTTTAGGCAGGGGTTCGATGAGCAGTTCTTC. This translates into CASIFRQGFDEQFF.

The chain recombines TRBV3-1 with TRBJ2-1; D might be TRBD2 (6 bases). V lost 6 bases and J lost 8, with 14 bases in between. The CDR3 has 13 residues. Germline CDR1 reads LGHDT; CDR2 reads YNNKEL (reference sequence). As DNA, the CDR3 is TGTGCCAGCAGACAAACTAGCAACCATGAGCAGTTCTTC. Encoded protein: CASRQTSNHEQFF.

This chain connects TRBV7-3 to TRBJ1-1; a possible D gene is TRBD1 (5 bases). V lost 0 bases to trimming and J lost 5 bases, with 7 bases between them. The length of the CDR3 is 13 residues. Germline CDR1 reads SGHTA; CDR2 reads FQGTGA. CDR3 protein: CASSLTEGTEAFF. As DNA, the CDR3 is TGTGCCAGCAGCTTAACGGAGGGGACTGAAGCTTTCTTT.

This clonotype was recorded a few times. V is TRBV6-5 and J is TRBJ2-6, with TRBD2 identical over 7 bases. The CDR3 runs 17 residues. Germline V gene lookup returns CDR1 MNHEY and CDR2 SVGAGI. The V and J ends lost 4 bases and 4 bases, in that order; junction bases with no gene match: 10. CDR3 bases: TGTGCCAGCAGTTCTGCTAGCGGTTTTGTAGGGGCCAACGTCCTGACTTTC. It encodes CASSSASGFVGANVLTF.

In its sample, this clonotype was seen a few times. The gene calls are TRBV7-9 and TRBJ2-4; either TRBD1 or TRBD2 may supply D (5 bases each). Germline V CDR1 and CDR2: SEHNR, FQNEAQ (reference sequence). The V gene lost 1 base and the J gene lost 0 bases, with 13 bases spanning the gap. CDR3 length: 17 residues. CDR3 protein: CASSLERGNIAKNIQYF. CDR3 nucleotides: TGTGCCAGCAGCTTAGAGAGGGGCAATATAGCCAAAAACATTCAGTACTTC.

V is TRBV18 and J is TRBJ2-3; D unclear. This CDR3 contains 16 residues. Trimming cost V 2 bases and J 0 bases, with 12 bases left between them. Germline CDR1 reads KGHSH; CDR2 reads LQKENI. CDR3 sequence: CASSPTHRTSTDTQYF. The CDR3 DNA is TGTGCCAGCTCACCAACACACCGCACTAGCACAGATACGCAGTATTTT.

This clonotype was seen more than once but under ten times. The rearrangement uses TRBV9 and TRBJ2-3; D is undetermined. The CDR3 is 14 residues long. Trimming took off 1 base at V and 5 bases at J, with 11 bases between the two ends. Germline V gene sequence: CDR1 SGDLS, CDR2 YYNGEE. CDR3 nucleotide sequence: TGTGCCAGCAGCGTAATGGACCCCGGAGATACGCAGTATTTT. Translated, it gives CASSVMDPGDTQYF.

In this sample, this clonotype turned up many times. This chain uses TRBV2 with TRBJ2-1, with D possibly TRBD1 on 5 matching bases. The CDR3 runs to 11 residues. Germline V lookup: CDR1 SNHLY, CDR2 FYNNEI. Between the trimmed V and J ends, which lost 6 bases and 6 bases, there was a span of 6 bases. The DNA of the CDR3 is TGTGCCAGCAGAGACAGCAATGAGCAGTTCTTC. Protein sequence: CASRDSNEQFF.

Here the CDR3 reads CSAIPGTFQPQHF. The CDR3, as DNA: TGCAGTGCTATACCCGGGACTTTCCAGCCCCAGCATTTT. This chain uses TRBV20-1 with TRBJ1-5; perhaps TRBD1 as D (5 bases). V lost 4 bases and J lost 7, with 14 bases in between. The CDR3 covers 13 residues. Germline V gene data show CDR1 as DFQATT and CDR2 as SNEGSKA (reference sequence).

The V gene is TRBV4-3, the J gene TRBJ2-3, with 9 bases fitting TRBD2. V gave up 4 bases and J gave up 5 bases; unmatched junction bases: 13. This CDR3 is 17 amino acids long. CDR1 and CDR2 (germline): LGHNA, YSLEER. CDR3: CASSRRWTSDGGDTQYF. The CDR3 DNA is TGCGCCAGCAGCCGGCGCTGGACTAGCGACGGGGGAGATACGCAGTATTTT.

This clonotype occurred a few times. Here the CDR3 reads CASSNRLAGDTDTQYF. The CDR3, as DNA: TGTGCCAGCAGCAACCGACTAGCGGGAGATACAGATACGCAGTATTTT. V is TRBV11-2 and J is TRBJ2-3; 12 nucleotides align to TRBD2. This CDR3 is built from 16 residues. The V gene end was trimmed by 5 bases and the J gene end by 3 bases; junction bases not matched to a gene: 6. The germline CDR1 and CDR2 sequences are SGHAT and FQNNGV. Full variable domain (rest looked up from reference TRBV11-2 and TRBJ2-3): EAGVAQSPRYKIIEKRQSVAFWCNPISGHATLYWYQQILGQGPKLLIQFQNNGVVDDSQLPKDRFSAERLKGVDSTLKIQPAKLEDSAVYLCASSNRLAGDTDTQYFGPGTRLTVL.

This clonotype was seen a few times. This chain joins TRBV5-1 and TRBJ2-1; TRBD1 agrees at 8 bases. This CDR3 has 17 residues. The junction had 12 bases not matched to a gene; V was cut back by 2 bases and J by 5 bases. In germline, CDR1 is SGHRS, CDR2 YFSETQ. CDR3 DNA: TGCGCCAGCAGCTTCCGAACTCAGGGGGCGCGGAACAATGAGCAGTTCTTC. Amino acid sequence: CASSFRTQGARNNEQFF.

This clonotype was found a few times. The chain links TRBV5-1 to TRBJ2-4; D possibly uses TRBD1 or TRBD2 (6 bases each). V lost 2 bases, J lost 8 bases, and 14 bases lay in between. Germline lookup yields CDR1 SGHRS and CDR2 YFSETQ. The CDR3 spans 14 residues. DNA for the CDR3: TGCGCCAGCAGCTTCGGGGGCCTGAATGACATTCAGTACTTC. This sequence encodes CASSFGGLNDIQYF.

This chain joins TRBV2 and TRBJ1-2; no firm D call. V gave up 7 bases and J gave up 8 bases, with 11 bases separating them. Germline V gene data show CDR1 as SNHLY and CDR2 as FYNNEI. This CDR3 has 11 amino acids. The CDR3 here is CASTQREGYTF. The CDR3 DNA is TGTGCCAGCACCCAACGGGAAGGCTACACCTTC.

This clonotype has just a few counts. The V call is TRBV4-1, the J call TRBJ2-4; 9 bases fit TRBD1. With V trimmed by 4 bases and J by 6 bases, 4 bases remained unmatched. The CDR3 is 14 amino acids. CDR1 is MGHRA and CDR2 is YSYEKL in the germline V gene. The CDR3 spells CASSPRDRANIQYF. CDR3 nucleotide sequence: TGCGCCAGCAGCCCCCGGGACAGGGCAAACATTCAGTACTTC.

This clonotype was detected a few times. The CDR3 DNA reads TGCAGTGCCCCGAAAGGGATTTCCTACAATGAGCAGTTCTTC. Residues: CSAPKGISYNEQFF. V is TRBV20-1 and J is TRBJ2-1; D is unresolved. Trimming pared 6 bases from V and 1 base from J, leaving 13 bases between. Germline lookup yields CDR1 DFQATT and CDR2 SNEGSKA (reference sequence). The CDR3 runs to 14 residues.